This is a list of T cell receptor beta chains from one sample in a study of blood T cells in healthy people across ages. TCRdb used MiXCR to reprocess the 5' RACE reads, holding one entry per CDR3 protein. This sample has 800,000 or so distinct CDR3 sequences; about 62% occur once, and the top ten carry 28%. Sequenced sample: blood. Receptors were obtained from a man in his thirties or forties in good health. Each CDR3 is given with its conserved first and last residue. Fields, in order: V gene, clone size, D gene, J gene, CDR3 DNA, CDR3 protein. The D gene is left open where the match is weak. The listing skips clone size in some rows; elsewhere it reads once, few, many or a size class.

v_call: TRBV9; clone_size: .; d_call: TRBD1; j_call: TRBJ2-7; cdr3_nt: TGTGCCAGCAGCGTATCGGGACAGGGGGCTTACGAGCAGTACTTC; cdr3_aa: CASSVSGQGAYEQYF
v_call: TRBV6-2/TRBV6-3; clone_size: few; d_call: TRBD2; j_call: TRBJ2-2; cdr3_nt: TGTGCCAGCAGCGGGGGGACTGCTCCCACCGGGGAGCTGTTTTTT; cdr3_aa: CASSGGTAPTGELFF
v_call: TRBV4-3; clone_size: .; d_call: .; j_call: TRBJ1-1; cdr3_nt: TGCGCCAGCAGCAATCCAGGGGCCACTGAAGCTTTCTTT; cdr3_aa: CASSNPGATEAFF
v_call: TRBV7-3; clone_size: few; d_call: .; j_call: TRBJ2-1; cdr3_nt: TGTGCCAGCAGCTTTTCAGACCCCCCTTACAATGAGCAGTTCTTC; cdr3_aa: CASSFSDPPYNEQFF
v_call: TRBV18; clone_size: many; d_call: .; j_call: TRBJ1-5; cdr3_nt: TGTGCCAGCTCACCGACGGGACTTAGCAATCAGCCCCAGCATTTT; cdr3_aa: CASSPTGLSNQPQHF
v_call: TRBV4-3; clone_size: few; d_call: .; j_call: TRBJ2-6; cdr3_nt: TGCGCCAGCAGCCCCGAAACTTCTGGGGCCAACGTCCTGACTTTC; cdr3_aa: CASSPETSGANVLTF
v_call: TRBV4-3; clone_size: .; d_call: TRBD2; j_call: TRBJ2-4; cdr3_nt: TGCGCCAGCAGCCAAGTTTGGGGGGGCAAAAACATTCAGTACTTC; cdr3_aa: CASSQVWGGKNIQYF
v_call: TRBV7-3; clone_size: .; d_call: .; j_call: TRBJ2-7; cdr3_nt: TGTGCCAGCAGCGGAAACCCTCCCTACGAGCAGTACTTC; cdr3_aa: CASSGNPPYEQYF
v_call: TRBV7-2; clone_size: .; d_call: .; j_call: TRBJ1-6; cdr3_nt: TGTGCCAGCAGCTTGGGGCAGGGGCGGCCCTATAATTCACCCCTCCACTTT; cdr3_aa: CASSLGQGRPYNSPLHF
v_call: TRBV12-3/TRBV12-4; clone_size: few; d_call: TRBD2; j_call: TRBJ2-1; cdr3_nt: TGTGCCAGCAGTTTTGTAGCGGGGGAGTTCTCCTACAATGAGCAGTTCTTC; cdr3_aa: CASSFVAGEFSYNEQFF
v_call: TRBV9; clone_size: .; d_call: .; j_call: TRBJ2-4; cdr3_nt: TGTGCCAGCAGCGTAGCTCCGGGGGAGGACAACATTCAGTACTTC; cdr3_aa: CASSVAPGEDNIQYF
v_call: TRBV6-2/TRBV6-3; clone_size: .; d_call: .; j_call: TRBJ2-7; cdr3_nt: TGTGCCAGCAGTTACTCGAATAGGGCCGAAACCTACGAGCAGTACTTC; cdr3_aa: CASSYSNRAETYEQYF
v_call: TRBV10-3; clone_size: .; d_call: .; j_call: TRBJ2-7; cdr3_nt: TGTGCCATCAGTGAAGACGGTAGCTCCTACGAGCAGTACTTC; cdr3_aa: CAISEDGSSYEQYF
v_call: TRBV4-1; clone_size: .; d_call: .; j_call: TRBJ1-4; cdr3_nt: TGCGCCAGCAGCCCGACCGACAGCGACCCTTTTAATGAAAAACTGTTTTTT; cdr3_aa: CASSPTDSDPFNEKLFF
v_call: TRBV10-3; clone_size: few; d_call: TRBD2; j_call: TRBJ2-7; cdr3_nt: TGTGCCATCGGGGCGGGGGTCAACTCCTACGAGCAGTACTTC; cdr3_aa: CAIGAGVNSYEQYF
v_call: TRBV7-9; clone_size: few; d_call: .; j_call: TRBJ2-5; cdr3_nt: TGTGCCAGCAGCTTAGGTTTGAGAAGCCAAGAGACCCAGTACTTC; cdr3_aa: CASSLGLRSQETQYF
v_call: TRBV29-1; clone_size: .; d_call: TRBD2; j_call: TRBJ2-3; cdr3_nt: TGCAGCGTTTCGTCGGGACTAGCGGGGATGGGCACAGATACGCAGTATTTT; cdr3_aa: CSVSSGLAGMGTDTQYF
v_call: TRBV28; clone_size: .; d_call: TRBD2; j_call: TRBJ2-5; cdr3_nt: TGTGCCAGCAGTTTAGGGAGATCGGGACTAGCATACGATCAGTACTTC; cdr3_aa: CASSLGRSGLAYDQYF